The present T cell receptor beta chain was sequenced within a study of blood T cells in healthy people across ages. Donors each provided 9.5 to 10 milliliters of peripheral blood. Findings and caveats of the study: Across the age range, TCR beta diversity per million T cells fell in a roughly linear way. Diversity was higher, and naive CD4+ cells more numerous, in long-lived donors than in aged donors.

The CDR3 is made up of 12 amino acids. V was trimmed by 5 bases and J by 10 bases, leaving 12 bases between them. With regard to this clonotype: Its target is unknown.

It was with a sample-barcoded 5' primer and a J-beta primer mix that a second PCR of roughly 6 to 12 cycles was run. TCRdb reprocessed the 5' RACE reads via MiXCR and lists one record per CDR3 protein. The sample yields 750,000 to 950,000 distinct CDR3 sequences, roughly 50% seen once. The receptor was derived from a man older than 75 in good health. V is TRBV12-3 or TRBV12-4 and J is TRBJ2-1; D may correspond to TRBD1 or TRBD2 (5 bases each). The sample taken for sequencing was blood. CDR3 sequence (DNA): TGTGCCAGCAGTCGTGCCGGGACGGAGCAGTTCTTC. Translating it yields CASSRAGTEQFF.